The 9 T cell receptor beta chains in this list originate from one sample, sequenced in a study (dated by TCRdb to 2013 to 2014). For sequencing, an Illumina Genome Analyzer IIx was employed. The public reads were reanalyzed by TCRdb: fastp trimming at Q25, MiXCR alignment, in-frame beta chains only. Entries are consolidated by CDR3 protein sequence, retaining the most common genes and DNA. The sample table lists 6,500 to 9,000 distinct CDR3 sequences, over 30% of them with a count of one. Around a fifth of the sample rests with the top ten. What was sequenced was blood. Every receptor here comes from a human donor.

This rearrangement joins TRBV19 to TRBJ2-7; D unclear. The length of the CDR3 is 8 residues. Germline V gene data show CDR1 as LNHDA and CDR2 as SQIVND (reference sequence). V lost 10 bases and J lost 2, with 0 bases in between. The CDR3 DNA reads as TGTGCCACCTACGAGCAGTACTTC. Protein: CATYEQYF.

This chain's CDR3 is CAMEGDSNNEQFF. The CDR3 bases are TGTGCCATGGAGGGAGATTCGAACAATGAGCAGTTCTTC. The chain employs TRBV5-8 and TRBJ2-1; tentatively, D is TRBD2 (6 bases). From germline, CDR1 is SGHTS and CDR2 YDEGEE. Trimming left V 9 bases short and J 5 bases short, with 15 bases between. The CDR3 has 13 residues. The full variable domain, rest sourced from reference TRBV5-8 and TRBJ2-1, is EAGVTQSPTHLIKTRGQQATLRCSPISGHTSVYWYQQALGLGLQFLLWYDEGEERNRGNFPPRFSGRQFPNYSSELNVNALELEDSALYLCAMEGDSNNEQFFGPGTRLTVL.

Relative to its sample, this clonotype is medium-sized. The CDR3 nucleotides are TGCAGCATCCAGAACCACCTAGTCCGCGAGCAGTACTTC. It codes for CSIQNHLVREQYF. The chain employs TRBV29-1 and TRBJ2-7; D is unclear. Germline CDR1 is SQVTM and CDR2 is ANQGSEA. Deletions cut 8 bases from V and 6 bases from J, with 20 bases between. There are 13 residues in the CDR3.

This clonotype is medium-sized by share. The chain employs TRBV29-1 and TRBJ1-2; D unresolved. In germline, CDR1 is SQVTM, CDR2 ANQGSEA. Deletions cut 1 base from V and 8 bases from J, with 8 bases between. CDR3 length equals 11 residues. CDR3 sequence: CSVEGFGGYTF. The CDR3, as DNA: TGCAGCGTTGAAGGGTTCGGAGGCTACACCTTC.

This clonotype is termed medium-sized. The CDR3 DNA sequence: TGCAGCGTTGCGACAGGGGAAGATCAGCCCCAGCATTTT. This sequence encodes CSVATGEDQPQHF. J is TRBJ1-5 and V is TRBV29-1, with 8 bases lining up with TRBD1. Germline CDR1 SQVTM, CDR2 ANQGSEA. This CDR3 contains 13 residues. Germline trimming cut 4 bases from V and 5 bases from J; bases unmatched to any gene: 4. Complete variable domain (other parts from reference TRBV29-1 and TRBJ1-5): SAVISQKPSRDICQRGTSLTIQCQVDSQVTMMFWYRQQPGQSLTLIATANQGSEATYESGFVIDKFPISRPNLTFSTLTVSNMSPEDSSIYLCSVATGEDQPQHFGDGTRLSIL.

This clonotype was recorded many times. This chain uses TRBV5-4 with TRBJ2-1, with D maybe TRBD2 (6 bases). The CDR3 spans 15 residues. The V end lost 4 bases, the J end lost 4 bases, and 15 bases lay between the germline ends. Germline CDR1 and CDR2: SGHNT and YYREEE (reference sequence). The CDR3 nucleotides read TGTGCCAGCAGCCTATCCAGCGGGCTGTACAATGAGCAGTTCTTC. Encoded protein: CASSLSSGLYNEQFF.

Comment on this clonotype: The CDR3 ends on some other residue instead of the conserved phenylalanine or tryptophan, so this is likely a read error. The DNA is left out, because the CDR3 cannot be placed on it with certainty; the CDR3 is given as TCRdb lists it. Here the CDR3 reads CSVGISGNTI. The chain is built from TRBV29-1 and TRBJ1-2. Germline V gene data show CDR1 as SQVTM and CDR2 as ANQGSEA. Ends included, the CDR3 has 10 residues.

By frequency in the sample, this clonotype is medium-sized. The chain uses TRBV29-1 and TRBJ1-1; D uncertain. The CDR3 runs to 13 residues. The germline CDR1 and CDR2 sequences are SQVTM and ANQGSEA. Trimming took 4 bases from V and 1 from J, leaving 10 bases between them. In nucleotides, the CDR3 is TGCAGCGTTGCCCCGACGGAGAACACTGAAGCTTTCTTT. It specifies CSVAPTENTEAFF.

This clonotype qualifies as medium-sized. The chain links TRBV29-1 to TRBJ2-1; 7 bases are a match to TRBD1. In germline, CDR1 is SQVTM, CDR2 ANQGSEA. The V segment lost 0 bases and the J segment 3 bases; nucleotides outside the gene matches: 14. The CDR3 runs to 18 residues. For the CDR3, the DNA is TGCAGCGTTGAAGATGCTGAGGTGCTACAGGGGTACTACAATGAGCAGTTCTTC. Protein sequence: CSVEDAEVLQGYYNEQFF.